This T cell receptor beta chain was obtained from a study of cytomegalovirus exposure and HLA in healthy donors. This CDR3 is built from 17 residues. Germline V gives CDR1 MNHEY, CDR2 SMNVEV (reference sequence). V was pared by 5 bases and J by 8 bases, with 19 bases of the junction left unmatched. Sequencing used immunoSEQ multiplex PCR; TCRdb keeps in-frame clones, though not all of them. The sample has 200,000 or so clones, about 93% seen once. The V gene is TRBV27, the J gene TRBJ1-2; 8 nucleotides line up with TRBD1. The sequence was obtained from a woman in her late teens or twenties in good health and CMV-seronegative. The sequenced sample consisted of PBMCs. The CDR3 DNA reads as TGTGCCAGCAGTCAAAGGGCCGCAGGGGGCTCGCCTTGGGGCTACACCTTC. Protein: CASSQRAAGGSPWGYTF.